These T cell receptor beta chains were read from a single sample in a study of blood T cell repertoires in COVID-19. Clones were read by immunoSEQ multiplex PCR, and TCRdb kept only the in-frame ones, dropping some. Of about 100,000 clones listed, roughly 86% are singletons. Sequencing was done on a sample of peripheral blood. These receptors were taken from a man aged 35-49 years with active or convalescent COVID-19. CDR3s include the opening cysteine and the closing phenylalanine or tryptophan. D genes are given only for firm matches. Size values are once, few and many counts, or a class for expanded clones, and some rows have none.

V gene	J gene	clone size	D gene	CDR3 DNA	CDR3 protein
TRBV30	TRBJ1-5	NA	TRBD1	TGTGCCTGGAGCTCAGGGGGGCCCCAGCATTTT	CAWSSGGPQHF
TRBV9	TRBJ2-7	NA	TRBD1	TGTGCCAGCAGCGTAGGACAGGGGTTCTACGAGCAGTACTTC	CASSVGQGFYEQYF
TRBV3-1/TRBV3-2	TRBJ2-1	NA	TRBD2	TGTGCCAGCAGCCAAGTAGGAGCGGGGGGGCGTCTTGAGCAGTTCTTC	CASSQVGAGGRLEQFF
TRBV3-1/TRBV3-2	TRBJ2-7	NA	NA	TGTGCCAGCAGCCAAGGTCGAGGGGGAGAGCAGTACTTC	CASSQGRGGEQYF
TRBV18	TRBJ2-1	once	NA	TGTGCCAGCTCACTCGACAGCGACGGCAATGAGCAGTTCTTC	CASSLDSDGNEQFF
TRBV12-3/TRBV12-4	TRBJ1-1	NA	NA	TGTGCCAGCAGTGAGAGGGAGGTCACTGAAGCTTTCTTT	CASSEREVTEAFF
TRBV7-9	TRBJ1-5	once	TRBD1	TGTGCCAGCAACACCGGGACAGGGAATCAGCCCCAGCATTTT	CASNTGTGNQPQHF
TRBV7-2	TRBJ2-7	few	TRBD1	TGTGCCACCGGTTCCGGGACAGGGAACCACGAGCAGTACTTC	CATGSGTGNHEQYF
TRBV5-6	TRBJ2-1	NA	TRBD2	TGTGCCAGCAGCGTTAGCGGGGTAGACAATGAGCAGTTCTTC	CASSVSGVDNEQFF
TRBV6-2/TRBV6-3	TRBJ1-1	NA	NA	TGTGCCAGCAGTTACTCTGTAGGACAGACCGAAGCCGTTGAAGCTTTCTTT	CASSYSVGQTEAVEAFF
TRBV6-2/TRBV6-3	TRBJ1-5	NA	NA	TGTGCCAGCAGTTACCTTGGAGGATGGCGTCAGCCCCAGCATTTT	CASSYLGGWRQPQHF
TRBV7-9	TRBJ1-5	few	NA	TGTGCCAGCAGCTTAACTCCGACACCCGGGAAAAGCAATCAGCCCCAGCATTTT	CASSLTPTPGKSNQPQHF
TRBV15	TRBJ2-5	once	NA	TGTGCCACCAGCGAGATCCAGGGTTCGGAGACCCAGTACTTC	CATSEIQGSETQYF
TRBV7-9	TRBJ1-1	NA	NA	TGTGCCAGCAGCCAGGGTTCGCAAGCTTTCTTT	CASSQGSQAFF
TRBV6-6	TRBJ1-2	NA	NA	TGTGCCAGCAGGACATCCAGATCCTATGGCTACACCTTC	CASRTSRSYGYTF
TRBV2	TRBJ1-3	NA	NA	TGTGCCAGCAGTGAAGGCGGGGACACCATATATTTT	CASSEGGDTIYF
TRBV12-3/TRBV12-4	TRBJ1-1	few	NA	TGTGCCAGCAATTTACAGGGTTACACTGAAGCTTTCTTT	CASNLQGYTEAFF
TRBV6-2/TRBV6-3	TRBJ2-3	once	TRBD1	TGTGCCAGCAGTTACGAAATTGGACAGGGGCACACAGATACGCAGTATTTT	CASSYEIGQGHTDTQYF
TRBV3-1/TRBV3-2	TRBJ2-1	NA	NA	TGTGCCAGCAGCCAAGCTGCTAGCAGAAATGAGCAGTTCTTC	CASSQAASRNEQFF
TRBV7-6	TRBJ1-3	NA	TRBD1	TGTGCCAGCAGCCCGGACAGGGGCGGTGGACCTGGAAACACCATATATTTT	CASSPDRGGGPGNTIYF
TRBV13	TRBJ1-2	NA	NA	TGTGCCAGCAGTCCAACGGCCAGCCTCAGACTTGGCTACACCTTC	CASSPTASLRLGYTF
TRBV6-4	TRBJ1-1	NA	NA	TGTGCCAGCAGCGATCAGATGAACACTGAAGCTTTCTTT	CASSDQMNTEAFF
TRBV11-2	TRBJ2-5	NA	NA	TGTGCCAGCAGCTTAGTTTTGTGGGAGGCGACCCAGTACTTC	CASSLVLWEATQYF
TRBV30	TRBJ2-1	NA	TRBD2	TGTGCCTGGGACGGCTTTAGCGGGGAATACAATGAGCAGTTCTTC	CAWDGFSGEYNEQFF
TRBV6-6	TRBJ2-1	NA	TRBD2	TGTGCCAGCAGTCCCCGGACTAGCGGGGGGGCCCGCAATGAGCAGTTCTTC	CASSPRTSGGARNEQFF
TRBV5-1	TRBJ2-1	NA	NA	TGCGCCAGCAGCTTGGCGTGGGGGGACAATGAGCAGTTCTTC	CASSLAWGDNEQFF
TRBV28	TRBJ1-2	NA	TRBD1	TGTGCCAGCACCCTGGGACAGCTTGATGGCTACACCTTC	CASTLGQLDGYTF
TRBV5-4	TRBJ2-3	NA	NA	TGTGCCAGCAGCTCTGCGGCCCCAGATACGCAGTATTTT	CASSSAAPDTQYF
TRBV7-2	TRBJ1-1	NA	NA	TGTGCCAGCAACCTCCCCGGGAGGACTGAAGCTTTCTTT	CASNLPGRTEAFF
TRBV27	TRBJ1-1	few	NA	TGTGCCAGCAGTTCACAGGGCGGCCGGAACACTGAAGCTTTCTTT	CASSSQGGRNTEAFF
TRBV11-3	TRBJ2-3	NA	TRBD1	TGTGCCAGCAGCTTAGGAGGGACAGCCCCAGATACGCAGTATTTT	CASSLGGTAPDTQYF
TRBV11-2	TRBJ1-1	NA	NA	TGTGCCAGCAGCTACGAGGGTGCGGCGCGGAACACTGAAGCTTTCTTT	CASSYEGAARNTEAFF
TRBV11-2	TRBJ1-2	many	NA	TGTGCCAGCAGCTTAGAACGGGAATATGGCTACACCTTC	CASSLEREYGYTF
TRBV4-2	TRBJ2-5	NA	TRBD2	TGTGCCAGCAGCCAAGGGAGGACTAGCGGGGGGGCCCTGGAGACCCAGTACTTC	CASSQGRTSGGALETQYF
TRBV6-1	TRBJ1-3	NA	NA	TGTGCCAGCAGTGTAAGTCGAAGCTACTCTGGAAACACCATATATTTT	CASSVSRSYSGNTIYF
TRBV3-1/TRBV3-2	TRBJ1-2	once	TRBD1	TGTGCCAGCAGCCTGGGACAGGGGCCCTATGGCTACACCTTC	CASSLGQGPYGYTF
TRBV7-3	TRBJ1-2	few	NA	TGTGCCAGCAGCTTAGAGGCGGGGGCGGACTATGGCTACACCTTC	CASSLEAGADYGYTF
TRBV5-4	TRBJ2-2	once	NA	TGTGCCAGCAGCTTGCCACGGGGATCCGGGGAGCTGTTTTTT	CASSLPRGSGELFF
TRBV30	TRBJ2-1	NA	TRBD2	TGTGCCTGGAGAAAGACTAGCGGGTACAATGAGCAGTTCTTC	CAWRKTSGYNEQFF
TRBV7-9	TRBJ1-1	NA	TRBD1	TGTGCCAGCAGTTCCGGGACAGTGAACACTGAAGCTTTCTTT	CASSSGTVNTEAFF
TRBV27	TRBJ2-7	NA	NA	TGTGCCAGCAGTTCGGTAGACAGGTCCTACGAGCAGTACTTC	CASSSVDRSYEQYF
TRBV7-2	TRBJ1-2	few	TRBD1	TGTGCCAGCAGCCAGGAAGGGGGCGCAGGCGTTAACTATGGCTACACCTTC	CASSQEGGAGVNYGYTF
TRBV6-6	TRBJ2-1	NA	TRBD1	TGTGCCAGCAGCCGACAGGGCTCCTACAATGAGCAGTTCTTC	CASSRQGSYNEQFF
TRBV2	TRBJ2-2	NA	TRBD2	TGTGCCAGCAGTGGACGGACTAGCGATGTCGGGGAGCTGTTTTTT	CASSGRTSDVGELFF
TRBV5-4	TRBJ2-2	NA	NA	TGTGCCAGCAGCTTCGGTGGTCGCGGGGAGCTGTTTTTT	CASSFGGRGELFF
TRBV5-1	TRBJ2-1	few	NA	TGCGCCAGCAGCTTGAGTCAGGGGGGTTTAATCAAGGAGCAGTTCTTC	CASSLSQGGLIKEQFF
TRBV2	TRBJ1-6	NA	NA	TGTGCCAGCAGTGAAGCCTACCGGGGGGGCAGGGGTTCACCCCTCCACTTT	CASSEAYRGGRGSPLHF
TRBV19	TRBJ1-1	NA	TRBD1	TGTGCCAGTAGTCTCACAGGGGGCCCCGCTGCTGAAGCTTTCTTT	CASSLTGGPAAEAFF
TRBV7-2	TRBJ2-1	NA	NA	TGTGCCAGCAGCGAACAGGGCTATGAGCAGTTCTTC	CASSEQGYEQFF
TRBV5-5	TRBJ1-2	once	TRBD1	TGTGCCAGCACCAGTGGGACAGGGAACTATGGCTACACCTTC	CASTSGTGNYGYTF
TRBV29-1	TRBJ1-6	NA	TRBD1	TGCAGCGTGAAACAGGGGGCGGATAATTCACCCCTCCACTTT	CSVKQGADNSPLHF
TRBV6-2/TRBV6-3	TRBJ1-1	NA	NA	TGTGCCAGCAGTACGTACAGGGTAATGAACACTGAAGCTTTCTTT	CASSTYRVMNTEAFF
TRBV27	TRBJ1-4	NA	NA	TGTGCCAGCAGCCCCGAGCCTCGGGGTGAAAAACTGTTTTTT	CASSPEPRGEKLFF
TRBV6-2/TRBV6-3	TRBJ1-2	few	NA	TGTGCCAGCAGTTCGGGCTCGATTAGGGGTGGCTACACCTTC	CASSSGSIRGGYTF
TRBV20-1	TRBJ1-2	NA	TRBD1	TGCAGCGCGGGACAGAACTATGGCTACACCTTC	CSAGQNYGYTF
TRBV6-5	TRBJ1-3	NA	TRBD1	TGTGCCAGCAGTCCAAGGGGGCTCTCTGGAAACACCATATATTTT	CASSPRGLSGNTIYF
TRBV5-5	TRBJ1-2	NA	NA	TGTGCCAGCAGCGAGACAGAACGCTATGGCTACACCTTC	CASSETERYGYTF